A single sample is the source of the 5 T cell receptor beta chains below, sequenced in a study of blood T cells in healthy people across ages. Combining a sample-barcoded 5' primer with a J-beta primer mix, a second PCR ran for roughly 7 to 12 cycles. TCRdb passed the 5' RACE reads through MiXCR, listing each CDR3 protein once. Here the sample spans about 900,000 distinct CDR3 sequences, under 50% being singletons. Source material: blood. These receptors were obtained from a man aged 25 to 45 in good health.

This clonotype was found once. The V call is TRBV6-2 or TRBV6-3, the J call TRBJ2-3; D unresolved. V was clipped by 2 bases and J by 5 bases, with 5 bases between them. Germline loops: CDR1 MNHEY, CDR2 SVGEGT. The CDR3 runs 12 residues. The CDR3 reads CASSYLRDTQYF. The CDR3 region has the DNA TGTGCCAGCAGTTACCTTCGAGATACGCAGTATTTT.

This chain connects TRBV6-5 to TRBJ1-3, with D hard to call. Per the germline V gene, CDR1 is MNHEY and CDR2 is SVGAGI. V lost 10 bases to trimming and J lost 1 base, with 17 bases between them. The CDR3 consists of 15 residues. The CDR3 DNA reads TGTGCCACGAGGGCGGGGTGGAGGTCTGGAAACACCATATATTTT. Translating it yields CATRAGWRSGNTIYF.

The CDR3 nucleotides are TGTGCCAGCAGCTCTGTAGCGGGGGGCAGGCGAACCCAGTACTTC. This gives the protein CASSSVAGGRRTQYF. The chain links TRBV7-3 to TRBJ2-5; 10 bases are shared with TRBD2. Germline V CDR1 and CDR2: SGHTA, FQGTGA. The CDR3 totals 15 residues. The junction had 10 bases not matched to a gene; V was cut back by 4 bases and J by 8 bases.

This clonotype came up a few times. The genes are TRBV5-1 and TRBJ2-7, with a weak D call TRBD2 (6 bases). Germline V gene data show CDR1 as SGHRS and CDR2 as YFSETQ. V was trimmed by 0 bases and J by 6 bases, leaving 13 bases between them. This CDR3 comprises 14 residues. In DNA, the CDR3 is TGCGCCAGCAGCTTGGCCTCTCTAGCGAGCGAGCAGTACTTC. This translates into CASSLASLASEQYF. The whole variable domain, remainder taken from reference TRBV5-1 and TRBJ2-7, is KAGVTQTPRYLIKTRGQQVTLSCSPISGHRSVSWYQQTPGQGLQFLFEYFSETQRNKGNFPGRFSGRQFSNSRSEMNVSTLELGDSALYLCASSLASLASEQYFGPGTRLTVT.

V and J are TRBV20-1 and TRBJ1-4; 7 nucleotides align to TRBD1. Trimming removed 0 bases from V and 5 bases from J; junction bases left unmatched: 12. The CDR3 consists of 17 residues. CDR1 and CDR2 from the germline V gene are DFQATT and SNEGSKA (reference sequence). CDR3 residues: CSARDPRQGELNEKLFF. CDR3 nucleotide sequence: TGCAGTGCTAGAGACCCTCGACAGGGAGAGCTAAATGAAAAACTGTTTTTT.